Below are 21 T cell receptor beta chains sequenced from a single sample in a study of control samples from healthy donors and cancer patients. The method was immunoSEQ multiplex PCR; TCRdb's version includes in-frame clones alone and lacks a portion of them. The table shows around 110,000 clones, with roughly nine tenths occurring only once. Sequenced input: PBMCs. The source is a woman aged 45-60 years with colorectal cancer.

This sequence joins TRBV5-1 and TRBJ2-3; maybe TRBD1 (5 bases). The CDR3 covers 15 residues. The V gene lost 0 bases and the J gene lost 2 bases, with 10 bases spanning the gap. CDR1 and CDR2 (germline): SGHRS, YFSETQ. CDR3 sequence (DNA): TGCGCCAGCAGCTTGGGTGGGGCGGACACAGATACGCAGTATTTT. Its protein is CASSLGGADTDTQYF.

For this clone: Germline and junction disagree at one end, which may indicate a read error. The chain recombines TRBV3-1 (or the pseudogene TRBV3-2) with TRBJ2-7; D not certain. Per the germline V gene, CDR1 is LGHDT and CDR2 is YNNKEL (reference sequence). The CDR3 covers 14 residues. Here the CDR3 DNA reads TGTGCCAGCAGCCAAGCCGCCATATCCTACGGGCAGTACTTC. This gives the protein CASSQAAISYGQYF.

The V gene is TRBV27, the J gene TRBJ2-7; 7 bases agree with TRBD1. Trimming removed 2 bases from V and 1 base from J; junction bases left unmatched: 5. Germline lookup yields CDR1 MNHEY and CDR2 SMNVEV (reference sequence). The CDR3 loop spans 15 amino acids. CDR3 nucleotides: TGTGCCAGCAGTTTAACCTTGGGACAGTCCTACGAGCAGTACTTC. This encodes CASSLTLGQSYEQYF.

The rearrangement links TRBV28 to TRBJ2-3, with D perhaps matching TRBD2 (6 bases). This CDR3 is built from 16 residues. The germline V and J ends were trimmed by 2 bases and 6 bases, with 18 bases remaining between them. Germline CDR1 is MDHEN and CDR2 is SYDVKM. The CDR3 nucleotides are TGTGCCAGCAGTTTAGTTCGCGGGATCAGTTCGGATACGCAGTATTTT. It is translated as CASSLVRGISSDTQYF.

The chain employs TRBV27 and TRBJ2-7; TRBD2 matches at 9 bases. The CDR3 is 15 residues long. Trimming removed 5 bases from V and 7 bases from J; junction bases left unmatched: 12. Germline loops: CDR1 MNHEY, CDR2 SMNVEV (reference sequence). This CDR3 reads CASSRYSGSRDEQYF. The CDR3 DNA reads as TGTGCCAGCAGTCGCTATAGCGGGAGTCGGGATGAGCAGTACTTC.

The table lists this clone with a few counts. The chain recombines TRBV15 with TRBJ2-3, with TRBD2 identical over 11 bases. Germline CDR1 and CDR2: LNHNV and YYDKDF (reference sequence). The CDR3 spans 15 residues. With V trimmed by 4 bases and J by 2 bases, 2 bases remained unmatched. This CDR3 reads CATSTGLADTDTQYF. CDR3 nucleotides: TGTGCCACCAGCACGGGACTAGCGGACACAGATACGCAGTATTTT.

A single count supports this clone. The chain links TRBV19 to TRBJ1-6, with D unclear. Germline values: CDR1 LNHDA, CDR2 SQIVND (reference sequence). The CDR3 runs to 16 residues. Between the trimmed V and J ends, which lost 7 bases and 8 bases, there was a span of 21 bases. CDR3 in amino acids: CASTLTWRIEDSPLHF. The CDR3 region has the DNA TGTGCCAGTACCCTGACATGGAGGATTGAGGATTCACCCCTCCACTTT.

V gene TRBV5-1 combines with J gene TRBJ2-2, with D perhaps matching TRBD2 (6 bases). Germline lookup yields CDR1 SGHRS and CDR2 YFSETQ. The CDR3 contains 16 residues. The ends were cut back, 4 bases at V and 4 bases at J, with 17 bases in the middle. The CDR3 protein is CASSPSLGLSTGELFF. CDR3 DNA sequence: TGCGCCAGCAGCCCAAGCCTCGGACTAAGCACCGGGGAGCTGTTTTTT.

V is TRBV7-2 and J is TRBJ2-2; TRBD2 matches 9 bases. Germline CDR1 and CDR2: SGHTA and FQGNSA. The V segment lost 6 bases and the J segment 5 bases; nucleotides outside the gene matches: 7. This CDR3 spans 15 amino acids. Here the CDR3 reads CASSKTSGATGELFF. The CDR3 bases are TGTGCCAGCAGTAAGACTAGCGGAGCTACCGGGGAGCTGTTTTTT.

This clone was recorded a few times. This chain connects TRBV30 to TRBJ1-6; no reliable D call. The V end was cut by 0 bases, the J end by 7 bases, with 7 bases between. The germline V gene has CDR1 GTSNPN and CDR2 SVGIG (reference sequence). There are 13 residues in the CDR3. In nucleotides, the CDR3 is TGTGCCTGGAGTGTGAACGAAAATTCACCCCTCCACTTT. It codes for CAWSVNENSPLHF.

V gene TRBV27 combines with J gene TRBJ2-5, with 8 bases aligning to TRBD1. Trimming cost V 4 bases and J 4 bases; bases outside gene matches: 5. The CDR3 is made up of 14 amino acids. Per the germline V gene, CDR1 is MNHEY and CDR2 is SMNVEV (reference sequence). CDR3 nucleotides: TGTGCCAGCAGTTCATCAGGGGGCGGAGAGACCCAGTACTTC. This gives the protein CASSSSGGGETQYF.

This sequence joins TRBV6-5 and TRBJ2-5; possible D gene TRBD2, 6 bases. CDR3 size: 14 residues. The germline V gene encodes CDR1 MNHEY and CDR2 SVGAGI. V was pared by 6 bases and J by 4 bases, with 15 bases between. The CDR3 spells CASRGGLSIETQYF. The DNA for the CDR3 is TGTGCCAGCAGGGGGGGATTATCAATAGAGACCCAGTACTTC.

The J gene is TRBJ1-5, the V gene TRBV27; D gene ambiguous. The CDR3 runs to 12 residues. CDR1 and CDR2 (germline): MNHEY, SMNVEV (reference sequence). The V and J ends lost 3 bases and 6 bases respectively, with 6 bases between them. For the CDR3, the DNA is TGTGCCAGCAGTTTCCCAGGTCAGCCCCAGCATTTT. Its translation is CASSFPGQPQHF.

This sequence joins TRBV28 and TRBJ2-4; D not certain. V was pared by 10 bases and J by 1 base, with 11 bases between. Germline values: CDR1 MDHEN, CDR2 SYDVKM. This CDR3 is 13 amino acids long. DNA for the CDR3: TGTGCCACCCGACCGGCGGCCAAAAACATTCAGTACTTC. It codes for CATRPAAKNIQYF.

The CDR3 is CASSSTASGANVLTF. Written as DNA, the CDR3 is TGTGCCAGTAGTTCTACGGCCTCTGGGGCCAACGTCCTGACTTTC. The chain carries TRBV19 and TRBJ2-6; no definite D call. The CDR3 is 15 residues long. In germline, CDR1 is LNHDA, CDR2 SQIVND (reference sequence). The V end was cut by 5 bases, the J end by 0 bases, with 8 bases between. Looking up the rest from reference TRBV19 and TRBJ2-6 gives the full variable domain: DGGITQSPKYLFRKEGQNVTLSCEQNLNHDAMYWYRQDPGQGLRLIYYSQIVNDFQKGDIAEGYSVSREKKESFPLTVTSAQKNPTAFYLCASSSTASGANVLTFGAGSRLTVL.

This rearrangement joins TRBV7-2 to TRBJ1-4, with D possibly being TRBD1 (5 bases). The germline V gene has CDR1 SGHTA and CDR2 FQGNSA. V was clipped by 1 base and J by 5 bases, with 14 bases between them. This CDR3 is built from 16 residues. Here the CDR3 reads CASSLERGSANEKLFF. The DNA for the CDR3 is TGTGCCAGCAGCTTAGAGAGGGGAAGTGCAAATGAAAAACTGTTTTTT.

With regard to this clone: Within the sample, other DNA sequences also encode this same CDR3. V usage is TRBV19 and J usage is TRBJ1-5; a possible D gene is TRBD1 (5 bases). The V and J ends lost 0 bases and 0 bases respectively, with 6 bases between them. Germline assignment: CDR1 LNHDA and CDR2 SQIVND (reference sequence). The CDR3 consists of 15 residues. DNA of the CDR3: TGTGCCAGTAGTATAGATAGGGGTAGCAATCAGCCCCAGCATTTT. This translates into CASSIDRGSNQPQHF.

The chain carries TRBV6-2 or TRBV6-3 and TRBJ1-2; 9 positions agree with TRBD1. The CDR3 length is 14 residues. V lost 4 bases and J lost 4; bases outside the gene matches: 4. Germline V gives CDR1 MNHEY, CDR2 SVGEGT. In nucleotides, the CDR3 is TGTGCCAGCAGTTTCGGGGACAGGGCCTATGGCTACACCTTC. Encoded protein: CASSFGDRAYGYTF.

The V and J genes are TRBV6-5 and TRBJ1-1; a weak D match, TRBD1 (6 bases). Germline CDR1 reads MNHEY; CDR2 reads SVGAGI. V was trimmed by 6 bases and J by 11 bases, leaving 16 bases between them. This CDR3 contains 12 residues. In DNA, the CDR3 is TGTGCCAGCAGGAGGGACATCCAAGGGGCTTTCTTT. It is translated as CASRRDIQGAFF.

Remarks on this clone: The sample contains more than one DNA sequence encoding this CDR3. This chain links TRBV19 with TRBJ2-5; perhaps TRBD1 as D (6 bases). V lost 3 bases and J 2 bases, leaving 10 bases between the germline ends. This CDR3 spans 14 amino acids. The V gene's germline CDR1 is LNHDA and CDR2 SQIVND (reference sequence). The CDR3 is CASSMGQGQETQYF. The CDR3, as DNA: TGTGCCAGTAGTATGGGACAAGGACAAGAGACCCAGTACTTC.

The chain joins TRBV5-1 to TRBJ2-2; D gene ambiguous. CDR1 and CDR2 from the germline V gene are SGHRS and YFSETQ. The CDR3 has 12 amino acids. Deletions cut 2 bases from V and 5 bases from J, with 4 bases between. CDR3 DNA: TGCGCCAGCAGCTTCGGAACCGGGGAGCTGTTTTTT. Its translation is CASSFGTGELFF.